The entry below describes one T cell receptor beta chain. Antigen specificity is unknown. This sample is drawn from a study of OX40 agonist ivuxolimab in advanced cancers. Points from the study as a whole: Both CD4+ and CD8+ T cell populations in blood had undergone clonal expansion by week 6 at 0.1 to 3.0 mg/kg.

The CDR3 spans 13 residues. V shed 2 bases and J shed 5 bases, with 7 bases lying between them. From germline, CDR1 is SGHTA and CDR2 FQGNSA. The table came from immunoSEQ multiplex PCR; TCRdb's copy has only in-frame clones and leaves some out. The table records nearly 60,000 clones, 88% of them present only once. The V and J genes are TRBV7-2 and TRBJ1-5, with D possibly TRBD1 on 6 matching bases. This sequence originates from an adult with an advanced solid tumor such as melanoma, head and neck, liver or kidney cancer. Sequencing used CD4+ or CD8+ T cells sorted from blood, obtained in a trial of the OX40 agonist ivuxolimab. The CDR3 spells CASSLNRDQPQHF. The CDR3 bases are TGTGCCAGCAGCTTAAACAGGGATCAGCCCCAGCATTTT.